This TCR beta chain was retrieved from a study of identical twins. V trimming: 0 bases; J trimming: 0 bases; junction bases outside the gene matches: 7. In germline, CDR1 is LGHNA, CDR2 YSLEER. This CDR3 region has 18 residues. Healthy Caucasians, and only they, were the donors. A universal primer site was created by template switching, with the cDNA bearing unique molecular identifiers. TCRdb passed the 5' RACE reads through MiXCR, listing each CDR3 protein once. The table has approximately 670,000 distinct CDR3 sequences, around 6.1% seen once. General study results and limits: For cord blood, abundant beta clonotypes had fewer insertions, unlike memory repertoires, which showed none. Excess sharing by twins proved weaker in beta out-of-frame sequences.

This clonotype came up a few times. The antigen is unknown. Specimen: naive T cells sorted from blood. The clonotype comes from a man between 18 and 29 years old in good health. The chain recombines TRBV4-3 with TRBJ2-1, with TRBD2 identical over 8 bases. CDR3 amino acids: CASSQDLVAGLSYNEQFF. The CDR3 region has the DNA TGCGCCAGCAGCCAAGATTTGGTAGCGGGACTCTCCTACAATGAGCAGTTCTTC.